One and the same sample provided the 13 T cell receptor beta chains below, sequenced in a study of blood T cells in healthy people across ages. A second roughly 7 to 11 cycle PCR used barcoded and J-beta primers. Using its own MiXCR run on the 5' RACE reads, TCRdb lists one record per CDR3 protein. The profile shows hundreds of thousands of distinct CDR3 sequences, around 24% of them singletons. These same records also appear under a second study, on T cells of mothers and their children.

The sequencing sample was made of blood. All receptors derive from a boy aged 5-17 years in good health.

This rearrangement joins TRBV7-2 to TRBJ1-5; TRBD1 matches at 8 bases. The ends lost 0 bases at V and 4 bases at J; junction bases unmatched: 5. This CDR3 spans 16 amino acids. The germline V gene encodes CDR1 SGHTA and CDR2 FQGNSA. For the CDR3, the DNA is TGTGCCAGCAGCTTAGCGAACAGGGGGATTAATCAGCCCCAGCATTTT. Encoded protein: CASSLANRGINQPQHF.

In its sample, this clonotype was seen many times. The chain is built from TRBV9 and TRBJ1-1, with a weak D call TRBD1 (6 bases). V was clipped by 4 bases and J by 3 bases, with 13 bases between them. The CDR3 covers 14 residues. Germline CDR1 SGDLS, CDR2 YYNGEE. CDR3 sequence reads: CASSQTGEDTEAFF. The CDR3 DNA sequence: TGTGCCAGCAGCCAGACAGGAGAGGACACTGAAGCTTTCTTT. Variable domain in full (rest from reference TRBV9 and TRBJ1-1): DSGVTQTPKHLITATGQRVTLRCSPRSGDLSVYWYQQSLDQGLQFLIQYYNGEERAKGNILERFSAQQFPDLHSELNLSSLELGDSALYFCASSQTGEDTEAFFGQGTRLTVV.

The sample holds many counts of this clonotype. CDR3 DNA: TGTGCCAGCGCGGATAGGGCGTATACCGGGGAGCTGTTTTTT. Residues: CASADRAYTGELFF. This sequence joins TRBV7-9 and TRBJ2-2; D gene ambiguous. The germline gives CDR1 SEHNR, CDR2 FQNEAQ (reference sequence). The CDR3 has 14 residues. Trimming stripped 8 bases from V and 5 bases from J, with 15 bases between.

This clonotype has only a few counts. The CDR3 is CASSQVPRMLEAFF. The CDR3 nucleotides are TGCGCCAGCAGCCAAGTACCTAGGATGTTGGAAGCTTTCTTT. The chain has TRBV4-1 and TRBJ1-1; unclear D gene. Trimming stripped 1 base from V and 8 bases from J, with 14 bases between. CDR3 length: 14 residues. CDR1 is MGHRA, CDR2 YSYEKL, per germline.

This rearrangement joins TRBV24-1 to TRBJ2-5; D call uncertain. This CDR3 contains 12 residues. Deletions cut 1 base from V and 4 bases from J, with 3 bases between. Germline CDR1 is KGHDR and CDR2 is SFDVKD. The CDR3 nucleotides are TGTGCCACCAGTGATTTCCGAGAGACCCAGTACTTC. Its translation is CATSDFRETQYF.

This clonotype has more than one count but fewer than ten. J is TRBJ1-1 and V is TRBV4-2; 7 nucleotides agree with TRBD1. From germline, CDR1 is LGHNA and CDR2 YNFKEQ. The CDR3 extends over 14 amino acids. V dropped 3 bases and J dropped 1; count of bases not matched to a gene: 2. CDR3 sequence (DNA): TGTGCCAGCAGCCATCAGGGGGAGAACACTGAAGCTTTCTTT. Translating it yields CASSHQGENTEAFF.

The genes are TRBV19 and TRBJ2-1, with TRBD1 identical over 9 bases. The CDR3 sequence is 14 residues long. The V and J ends lost 5 bases and 8 bases, in that order; junction bases with no gene match: 7. The V gene's germline CDR1 is LNHDA and CDR2 SQIVND (reference sequence). This CDR3 reads CASSSGTGWDEQFF. For the CDR3, the DNA is TGTGCCAGTAGTTCCGGGACAGGGTGGGATGAGCAGTTCTTC.

In its sample, this clonotype was seen a few times. J is TRBJ1-2 and V is TRBV7-2; a possible D gene is TRBD1 (6 bases). The CDR3 has 15 amino acids. Germline values: CDR1 SGHTA, CDR2 FQGNSA. V was pared by 0 bases and J by 5 bases, with 13 bases between. The CDR3 coding sequence is TGTGCCAGCAGCTTAGCTACAGGACAGAAGTATGGCTACACCTTC. Its translation is CASSLATGQKYGYTF.

This clonotype turned up a few times. DNA for the CDR3: TGTGCCAGCAGCTTAGAGCGTAATAGCAATCAGCCCCAGCATTTT. Translated: CASSLERNSNQPQHF. The chain links TRBV7-9 to TRBJ1-5; D is unresolved. This CDR3 has 15 amino acids. Germline V lookup: CDR1 SEHNR, CDR2 FQNEAQ (reference sequence). V was clipped by 1 base and J by 0 bases, with 7 bases between them.

This clonotype has ten or more counts. V gene TRBV29-1 combines with J gene TRBJ2-4, with a tentative D call TRBD1 (6 bases). The CDR3 sequence is 13 residues long. Germline lookup yields CDR1 SQVTM and CDR2 ANQGSEA. V lost 3 bases and J lost 9, with 15 bases in between. This CDR3 is CSVEGQAGAIQYF. CDR3 DNA: TGCAGCGTTGAGGGGCAAGCAGGGGCCATTCAGTACTTC.

This clonotype was seen ten or more times. This chain links TRBV10-3 with TRBJ1-2; 7 positions match TRBD1. The V and J ends lost 6 bases and 4 bases, in that order; junction bases with no gene match: 11. This CDR3 comprises 15 residues. The V gene's germline CDR1 is ENHRY and CDR2 SYGVKD. For the CDR3, the DNA is TGTGCCATCAGCGCAATCGACAGGGCTTTCTATGGCTACACCTTC. This translates into CAISAIDRAFYGYTF.

The CDR3 bases are TGCAGTGCCTACCCCGGCGGGACAGGGAAGTTCTTC. Its protein is CSAYPGGTGKFF. V gene TRBV20-1 combines with J gene TRBJ2-1; TRBD1 aligns across 9 bases. The CDR3 totals 12 residues. Unmatched junction bases numbered 11, after V lost 6 bases and J lost 14 bases. The V gene's germline CDR1 is DFQATT and CDR2 SNEGSKA (reference sequence).

This clonotype showed up just a few times. The V and J genes are TRBV10-3 and TRBJ2-1; TRBD2 aligns across 12 bases. From germline, CDR1 is ENHRY and CDR2 SYGVKD. This CDR3 has 15 amino acids. Trimming cost V 6 bases and J 9 bases; bases outside gene matches: 9. The DNA of the CDR3 is TGTGCCATCAGGCCGACTAGCGGGAGCCTAGGTGAGCAGTTCTTC. Protein product: CAIRPTSGSLGEQFF.